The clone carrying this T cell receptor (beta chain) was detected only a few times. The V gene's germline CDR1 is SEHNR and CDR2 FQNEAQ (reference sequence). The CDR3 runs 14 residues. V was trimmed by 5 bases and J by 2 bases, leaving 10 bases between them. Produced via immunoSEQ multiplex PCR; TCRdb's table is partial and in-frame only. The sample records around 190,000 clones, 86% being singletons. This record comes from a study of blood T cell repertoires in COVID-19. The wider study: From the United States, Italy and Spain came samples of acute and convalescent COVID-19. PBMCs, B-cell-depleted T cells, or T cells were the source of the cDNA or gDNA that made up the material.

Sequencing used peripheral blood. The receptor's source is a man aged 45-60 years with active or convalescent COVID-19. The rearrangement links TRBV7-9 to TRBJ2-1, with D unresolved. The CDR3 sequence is CASSPIEAYNEQFF. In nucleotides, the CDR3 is TGTGCCAGCAGCCCAATAGAAGCCTACAATGAGCAGTTCTTC.